The 15 T cell receptor beta chains given below trace back to one sample, sequenced in a study of blood T cell repertoires in COVID-19. The repertoire was sequenced with immunoSEQ multiplex PCR; TCRdb's copy has only in-frame clones and lacks some. The repertoire holds approximately 300,000 clones, with more than 90% as singletons. Sequencing input: PBMCs or T cells enriched from blood (not recorded which). These receptors were collected from a woman aged 25 to 45 who had recovered from COVID-19.

This chain connects TRBV7-2 to TRBJ1-5; unclear D gene. The CDR3 loop spans 13 amino acids. Deletions cut 1 base from V and 6 bases from J, with 7 bases between. Germline loops: CDR1 SGHTA, CDR2 FQGNSA. The CDR3 sequence is CASSLDGGQPQHF. The DNA of the CDR3 is TGTGCCAGCAGCTTAGACGGTGGTCAGCCCCAGCATTTT.

The chain couples TRBV21-1 to TRBJ2-7; the tabulated D call, TRBD1, remains unverified against the DNA. TRBV21-1 is deemed a pseudogene. The CDR3 loop spans 14 amino acids. CDR3 sequence (DNA): TGTGCCAGCAGCAAAAAGAACAGATTTTACGAGCAGTACTTC. It encodes CASSKKNRFYEQYF.

V usage is TRBV21-1 and J usage is TRBJ1-5; no DNA check was done on the table's D call, TRBD1. TRBV21-1 is reported as a pseudogene. The length of the CDR3 is 16 residues. The CDR3 nucleotides are TGTGCCAGCAGCAAATTAGACAGGGGCCGAGCAGGGGCCCAGCATTTT. Protein sequence: CASSKLDRGRAGAQHF.

The CDR3 loop reads CASSTDRDGTEAFF. The DNA of the CDR3 is TGTGCCAGTAGTACGGACAGGGATGGCACTGAAGCTTTCTTT. The rearrangement uses TRBV19 and TRBJ1-1, with 8 bases that match TRBD1. V gave up 4 bases and J gave up 4 bases; unmatched junction bases: 5. CDR3 length: 14 residues. Germline assignment: CDR1 LNHDA and CDR2 SQIVND (reference sequence). The full variable domain, its missing parts supplied by reference TRBV19 and TRBJ1-1, is DGGITQSPKYLFRKEGQNVTLSCEQNLNHDAMYWYRQDPGQGLRLIYYSQIVNDFQKGDIAEGYSVSREKKESFPLTVTSAQKNPTAFYLCASSTDRDGTEAFFGQGTRLTVV.

The CDR3 nucleotides read TGTGCCAGCAGCTTAGAAGCGGGGGGCCACACAGATACGCAGTATTTT. It specifies CASSLEAGGHTDTQYF. The chain has TRBV7-9 and TRBJ2-3, with 9 bases identical to TRBD2. The germline gives CDR1 SEHNR, CDR2 FQNEAQ (reference sequence). J was trimmed by 2 bases and V by 1 base; bases with no gene match: 4. The CDR3 sequence is 16 residues long. Supplemented by reference TRBV7-9 and TRBJ2-3, the full variable domain reads DTGVSQNPRHKITKRGQNVTFRCDPISEHNRLYWYRQTLGQGPEFLTYFQNEAQLEKSRLLSDRFSAERPKGSFSTLEIQRTEQGDSAMYLCASSLEAGGHTDTQYFGPGTRLTVL.

The chain employs TRBV29-1 and TRBJ2-5; D is undetermined. The germline gives CDR1 SQVTM, CDR2 ANQGSEA. V was clipped by 0 bases and J by 4 bases, with 12 bases between them. The CDR3 runs 14 residues. Here the CDR3 DNA reads TGCAGCGTTGAAGATGGTCTGGGCCGAGAGACCCAGTACTTC. Its protein product is CSVEDGLGRETQYF.

This chain links TRBV29-1 with TRBJ1-1; D is uncertain. The V and J ends lost 3 bases and 11 bases respectively, with 13 bases between them. This CDR3 is built from 11 residues. In germline, CDR1 is SQVTM, CDR2 ANQGSEA. CDR3 region: CSVDLPGVAFF. The CDR3 coding sequence is TGCAGCGTTGATCTCCCCGGAGTGGCTTTCTTT.

This clone appeared once. The V and J genes are TRBV4-2 and TRBJ2-3; D is possibly TRBD2 (5 bases). Germline V gene sequence: CDR1 LGHNA, CDR2 YNFKEQ. CDR3 length equals 15 residues. With 1 base removed from V and 2 bases from J, the gap between germline ends came to 10 bases. The DNA of the CDR3 is TGTGCCAGCAGCCAAGGTCTAGCTTTCACAGATACGCAGTATTTT. The encoded protein is CASSQGLAFTDTQYF.

This clone was seen once. The gene calls are TRBV2 and TRBJ2-1; D perhaps matches TRBD2 (6 bases). Trimming pared 8 bases from V and 4 bases from J, leaving 18 bases between. There are 15 residues in the CDR3. CDR1 is SNHLY, CDR2 FYNNEI, per germline. The CDR3 protein is CASPARLDGYNEQFF. For the CDR3, the DNA is TGTGCCAGCCCCGCCCGACTAGATGGTTACAATGAGCAGTTCTTC.

The chain has TRBV6-2 or TRBV6-3 and TRBJ1-2; no clear D. V was trimmed by 2 bases and J by 4 bases, leaving 11 bases between them. CDR3 size: 14 residues. The germline V gene encodes CDR1 MNHEY and CDR2 SVGEGT. CDR3 DNA: TGTGCCAGCAGTTACGGTCCGGGGATCTATGGCTACACCTTC. Protein product: CASSYGPGIYGYTF.

The chain joins TRBV6-2 or TRBV6-3 to TRBJ2-2; no clear D. Germline lookup yields CDR1 MNHEY and CDR2 SVGEGT. V lost 2 bases and J 6 bases, leaving 4 bases between the germline ends. The CDR3 length is 12 residues. Here the CDR3 reads CASSYVAGELFF. CDR3 DNA sequence: TGTGCCAGCAGTTACGTCGCCGGGGAGCTGTTTTTT.

The CDR3, as DNA: TGTGCCAGCACCTCAGGCGGGAGGTTGTACTATGGCTACACCTTC. Encoded protein: CASTSGGRLYYGYTF. The chain couples TRBV28 to TRBJ1-2; D unclear. Trimming cost V 7 bases and J 3 bases, with 18 bases left between them. The CDR3 loop spans 15 amino acids. From germline, CDR1 is MDHEN and CDR2 SYDVKM.

This chain joins TRBV6-1 and TRBJ2-1; maybe TRBD1 (6 bases). Trimming stripped 1 base from V and 4 bases from J, with 11 bases between. Germline V CDR1 and CDR2: MNHNS, SASEGT. This CDR3 has 15 amino acids. The DNA for the CDR3 is TGTGCCAGCAGTGAAGTTGGGGGCCCGTACAATGAGCAGTTCTTC. This translates into CASSEVGGPYNEQFF.

The genes are TRBV4-3 and TRBJ2-7; the D gene is possibly TRBD1 (6 bases). The CDR3 runs 15 residues. Germline V gives CDR1 LGHNA, CDR2 YSLEER. Trimming took 0 bases from V and 3 from J, leaving 12 bases between them. This chain's CDR3 is CASSQDQTGSYEQYF. CDR3 DNA: TGCGCCAGCAGCCAAGATCAGACAGGTAGCTACGAGCAGTACTTC.

The chain carries TRBV5-1 and TRBJ1-6; 8 bases line up with TRBD1. This CDR3 is built from 16 residues. Germline trimming cut 0 bases from V and 8 bases from J; bases unmatched to any gene: 7. Germline V lookup: CDR1 SGHRS, CDR2 YFSETQ. The CDR3 nucleotides read TGCGCCAGCAGCTTGGTTAAGGCAGGGGGCTATTCACCCCTCCACTTT. This gives the protein CASSLVKAGGYSPLHF.